A selection of T cell receptor beta chains follows, all from one sample in a study of tumor-infiltrating lymphocytes in localized non-small cell lung cancer. The table came from immunoSEQ multiplex PCR; TCRdb's copy has only in-frame clones and leaves some out. Of 15,000 to 20,000 clones listed, 73% are singletons. Material for sequencing was lung tumor tissue. The receptors here all came from a human donor with non-small cell lung cancer. CDR3s include the opening cysteine and the closing phenylalanine or tryptophan. Fields, in order: V gene, clone size, D gene, J gene, CDR3 protein. D genes are given only for firm matches. Only some rows state a clone size, as once, few, many or a class for expanded clones.

V gene: TRBV7-3; clone size: -; D gene: -; J gene: TRBJ2-1; CDR3 protein: CASSLTRDYNEQFF
V gene: TRBV11-1; clone size: -; D gene: -; J gene: TRBJ2-7; CDR3 protein: CASSLEQGELYEQYF
V gene: TRBV5-5; clone size: -; D gene: TRBD2; J gene: TRBJ2-7; CDR3 protein: CASSLGGDPGTYEQYF
V gene: TRBV5-1; clone size: few; D gene: -; J gene: TRBJ2-3; CDR3 protein: CASSPYRALESSDTQYF
V gene: TRBV11-2; clone size: few; D gene: -; J gene: TRBJ2-1; CDR3 protein: CASSSGSYNEQFF
V gene: TRBV30; clone size: -; D gene: -; J gene: TRBJ2-3; CDR3 protein: CAWSMGDTQYF
V gene: TRBV29-1; clone size: -; D gene: -; J gene: TRBJ2-5; CDR3 protein: CSVEEAVETQYF
V gene: TRBV28; clone size: -; D gene: -; J gene: TRBJ2-7; CDR3 protein: CASSNPGTRGQYF
V gene: TRBV11-1; clone size: large; D gene: -; J gene: TRBJ1-2; CDR3 protein: CASSPGGGPGYTF
V gene: TRBV29-1; clone size: -; D gene: -; J gene: TRBJ2-3; CDR3 protein: CSGEGELGTDTQYF
V gene: TRBV5-1; clone size: -; D gene: -; J gene: TRBJ1-4; CDR3 protein: CASSLGPTNEKLFF
V gene: TRBV6-1; clone size: few; D gene: -; J gene: TRBJ1-2; CDR3 protein: CASSARRDRANYGYTF
V gene: TRBV27; clone size: -; D gene: -; J gene: TRBJ1-5; CDR3 protein: CASRYSSNQPQHF
V gene: TRBV6-5; clone size: -; D gene: -; J gene: TRBJ1-1; CDR3 protein: CASSRQGMNTEAFF
V gene: TRBV2; clone size: -; D gene: TRBD1; J gene: TRBJ2-1; CDR3 protein: CASRQGNSYNEQFF
V gene: TRBV7-6; clone size: -; D gene: -; J gene: TRBJ1-2; CDR3 protein: CASSPIIPEGYTF
V gene: TRBV1; clone size: -; D gene: -; J gene: TRBJ2-1; CDR3 protein: CTSGPSGRDSYNEQFF
V gene: TRBV27; clone size: -; D gene: -; J gene: TRBJ2-7; CDR3 protein: CASSPHRTVYEQYF
V gene: TRBV28; clone size: -; D gene: -; J gene: TRBJ2-5; CDR3 protein: CASSRASTEETQYF
V gene: TRBV6-1; clone size: -; D gene: -; J gene: TRBJ2-3; CDR3 protein: CASSDGGARDTQYF
V gene: TRBV19; clone size: -; D gene: -; J gene: TRBJ2-4; CDR3 protein: CASSIVGSPINIQYF
V gene: TRBV6-1; clone size: -; D gene: TRBD1; J gene: TRBJ2-7; CDR3 protein: CASSPGQDEQYF
V gene: TRBV10-3; clone size: few; D gene: -; J gene: TRBJ1-1; CDR3 protein: CAISARTVMNTEAFF
V gene: TRBV7-8; clone size: -; D gene: TRBD1; J gene: TRBJ2-7; CDR3 protein: CASSYSYRGQSSYEQYF
V gene: TRBV5-1; clone size: -; D gene: TRBD1; J gene: TRBJ2-3; CDR3 protein: CASSPDRADTQYF
V gene: TRBV19; clone size: -; D gene: -; J gene: TRBJ2-7; CDR3 protein: CASSKSEPSHEQYF
V gene: TRBV7-9; clone size: -; D gene: -; J gene: TRBJ2-3; CDR3 protein: CASSLAEGGTDTQYF
V gene: TRBV7-8; clone size: once; D gene: -; J gene: TRBJ2-7; CDR3 protein: CASSFGFGAYEQYF
V gene: TRBV9; clone size: -; D gene: TRBD1; J gene: TRBJ2-5; CDR3 protein: CASSVRQGALGETQYF
V gene: TRBV27; clone size: few; D gene: -; J gene: TRBJ1-6; CDR3 protein: CASSLRDGISPLHF
V gene: TRBV28; clone size: -; D gene: TRBD2; J gene: TRBJ2-2; CDR3 protein: CASSLAGVQGGELFF
V gene: TRBV7-1; clone size: -; D gene: TRBD2; J gene: TRBJ2-1; CDR3 protein: CASSLGLAGGNEQFF
V gene: TRBV10-1; clone size: -; D gene: TRBD1; J gene: TRBJ2-1; CDR3 protein: CASRRDRREFF
V gene: TRBV28; clone size: -; D gene: -; J gene: TRBJ1-4; CDR3 protein: CASSSSAAPTNEKLFF
V gene: TRBV19; clone size: -; D gene: -; J gene: TRBJ2-7; CDR3 protein: CASSGSVTFDEQYF
V gene: TRBV5-1; clone size: -; D gene: -; J gene: TRBJ2-7; CDR3 protein: CASSLVAGSYEQYF
V gene: TRBV28; clone size: -; D gene: -; J gene: TRBJ2-3; CDR3 protein: CASSIRYTDTQYF
V gene: TRBV7-3; clone size: -; D gene: TRBD2; J gene: TRBJ2-1; CDR3 protein: CASSPGTSGSNEQFF
V gene: TRBV19; clone size: -; D gene: -; J gene: TRBJ1-6; CDR3 protein: CASSILQGRSPLHF
V gene: TRBV6-1; clone size: -; D gene: -; J gene: TRBJ2-5; CDR3 protein: CASTLQETQYF
V gene: TRBV7-9; clone size: -; D gene: -; J gene: TRBJ2-2; CDR3 protein: CASSLEGSGELFF
V gene: TRBV9; clone size: medium-sized; D gene: -; J gene: TRBJ2-6; CDR3 protein: CASGRQGSGANVLTF